A selection of T cell receptor beta chains follows, all from one sample in a study of blood T cell repertoires in COVID-19. Assay used: immunoSEQ multiplex PCR; TCRdb lists only in-frame clones, some missing. The data contain about 270,000 clones, approximately 90% of them seen just once; the ten biggest clones take up approximately 1.2%. Sequencing was performed on PBMCs or T cells enriched from blood (not recorded which). The receptors derive from a woman aged 35 to 49 with acute COVID-19. Both conserved end residues are part of each CDR3. Fields, in order: D gene, V gene, J gene, CDR3 protein. D genes are given only for firm matches.

.	TRBV19	TRBJ1-4	CASKGPAWEKLFF
TRBD1	TRBV5-4	TRBJ1-6	CASSLGTGDSPLHF
.	TRBV15	TRBJ2-7	CATSRDATDAYEQYF
.	TRBV7-9	TRBJ2-7	CASTLAGQGIWEQYF
TRBD1	TRBV7-8	TRBJ1-6	CASSPRQGARDSPLHF
.	TRBV10-1	TRBJ2-1	CASSEWPHEQFF
TRBD1	TRBV7-2	TRBJ1-3	CASSPQGASGNTIYF
.	TRBV4-1	TRBJ1-2	CASSQVQGNYGYTF
.	TRBV7-2	TRBJ1-5	CASSSTGLGQPQHF
TRBD1	TRBV25-1	TRBJ1-5	CASSCPGQGRQPQHF
TRBD2	TRBV7-9	TRBJ2-7	CASSGAGGVYEQYF
TRBD2	TRBV7-9	TRBJ2-1	CASSLGGSPSYNEQFF
TRBD1	TRBV30	TRBJ2-7	CAWATGDFDEQYF
TRBD2	TRBV30	TRBJ2-5	CAWSGGRTVTQYF
.	TRBV7-3	TRBJ2-7	CASPPGTYEQYF
.	TRBV30	TRBJ2-6	CAWSPTWYRVGSGANVLTF
TRBD2	TRBV10-3	TRBJ2-5	CAIRQRLAGGQETQYF
.	TRBV10-2	TRBJ1-1	CASRVRQNTEAFF
.	TRBV27	TRBJ1-1	CASSLLTANTEAFF
TRBD1	TRBV3-1/TRBV3-2	TRBJ2-1	CASSLGTGSYNEQFF
TRBD2	TRBV5-1	TRBJ2-1	CASSPSSGRGNEQFF
.	TRBV5-1	TRBJ2-7	CASSLVDGSPYEQYF
.	TRBV15	TRBJ1-5	CATSRDLSNQPQHF
TRBD2	TRBV2	TRBJ2-1	CASSQGLAGVWQFF
TRBD2	TRBV12-5	TRBJ2-1	CASALAGEGDEQFF
.	TRBV4-3	TRBJ1-2	CASSQDKRTNYGYTF
TRBD2	TRBV19	TRBJ2-3	CASRELAGGPRNTQYF
.	TRBV5-1	TRBJ1-2	CASSPQTDYGYTF
TRBD1	TRBV6-5	TRBJ1-2	CASSTTGGNYGYTF
TRBD2	TRBV28	TRBJ2-7	CASSLEPGLAGHEQYF
.	TRBV12-3/TRBV12-4	TRBJ1-2	CASSQDTNYGYTF
TRBD2	TRBV11-2	TRBJ2-7	CASVTAGGYEQYF
TRBD2	TRBV7-9	TRBJ2-7	CASSPHGAGESYEQYF
.	TRBV7-2	TRBJ2-2	CASSLVGDTGELFF
.	TRBV18	TRBJ1-4	CASSPREKLFF
.	TRBV28	TRBJ2-1	CASSLGTEYSYNEQFF
TRBD1	TRBV15	TRBJ1-2	CATFGTGGPSFYGYTF
.	TRBV29-1	TRBJ2-1	CSFGPEGAQFF
TRBD1	TRBV5-1	TRBJ2-1	CASSGTGVGNEQFF
.	TRBV10-3	TRBJ2-1	CAIVDSYNEQFF